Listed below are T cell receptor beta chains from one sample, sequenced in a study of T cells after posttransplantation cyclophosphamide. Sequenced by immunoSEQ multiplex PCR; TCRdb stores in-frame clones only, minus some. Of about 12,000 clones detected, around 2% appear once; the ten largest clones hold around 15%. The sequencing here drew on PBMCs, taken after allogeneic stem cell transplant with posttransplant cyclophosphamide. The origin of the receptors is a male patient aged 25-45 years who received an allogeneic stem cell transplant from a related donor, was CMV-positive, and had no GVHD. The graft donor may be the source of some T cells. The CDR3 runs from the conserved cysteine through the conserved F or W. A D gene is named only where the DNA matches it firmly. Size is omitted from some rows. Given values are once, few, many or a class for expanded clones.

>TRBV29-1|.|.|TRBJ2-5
TGCAGCGTTGAACTCGGGAACAAATGGGAGACCCAGTACTTC
CSVELGNKWETQYF
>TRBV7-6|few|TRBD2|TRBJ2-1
TGTGCCAGCAGCTCCCGAGTAGGCAGCGGGAGGGGCCGCGGTGTCCACAATGAGCAGTTCTTC
CASSSRVGSGRGRGVHNEQFF
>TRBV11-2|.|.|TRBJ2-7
TGTGCCAGCAGCTTAAACCCAGACTACGAGCAGTACTTC
CASSLNPDYEQYF
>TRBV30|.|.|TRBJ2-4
TGTGCCTGGAGTACTCTAGCCAAAAACATTCAGTACTTC
CAWSTLAKNIQYF
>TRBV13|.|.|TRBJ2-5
TGTGCCAGCAGCCCTCAAGAGACCCAGTACTTC
CASSPQETQYF
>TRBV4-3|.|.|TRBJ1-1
TGCGCCAGCAGCCAAGCGGTAGAAGAGAGTGACTTGAACACTGAAGCTTTCTTT
CASSQAVEESDLNTEAFF
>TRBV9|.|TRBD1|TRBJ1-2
TGTGCCAGCAGCCCCCGGACAGGAATTGTCAACTATGGCTACACCTTC
CASSPRTGIVNYGYTF
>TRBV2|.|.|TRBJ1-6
TGTGCCAGCAGTGGGGACTCAATTTCACCCCTCCACTTT
CASSGDSISPLHF
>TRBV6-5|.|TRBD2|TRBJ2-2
TGTGCCACCCACCGGGGGGGAATTAACACCGGGGAGCTGTTTTTT
CATHRGGINTGELFF
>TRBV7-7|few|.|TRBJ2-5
TGTGCCAGCAGCCCCCGGGGAGGCAGAGAGACCCAGTACTTC
CASSPRGGRETQYF
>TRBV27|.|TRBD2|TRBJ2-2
TGTGCCAGCAGTCGATACGGACTAGCGGGGGGAACCGGGGAGCTGTTTTTT
CASSRYGLAGGTGELFF
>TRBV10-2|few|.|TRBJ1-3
TGCGCCAGCAGTGAGAGGCCTTGGAGCCAGGGGGGAAACACCATATATTTT
CASSERPWSQGGNTIYF
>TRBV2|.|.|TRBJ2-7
TGTGCCACGACGGGTTTCTACGAGCAGTACTTC
CATTGFYEQYF
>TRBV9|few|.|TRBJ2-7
TGTGCCAGCAGCGTCCACCCCACCCGGGGTTACGAGCAGTACTTC
CASSVHPTRGYEQYF
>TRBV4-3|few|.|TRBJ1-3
TGCGCCAGCAGCCCGGGGGGCTCAGGAAACACCATATATTTT
CASSPGGSGNTIYF
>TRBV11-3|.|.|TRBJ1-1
TGTGCCAGCAGCTTAGCTAGGGGCACTGAAGCTTTCTTT
CASSLARGTEAFF
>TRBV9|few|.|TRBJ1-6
TGTGCCAGCAGCGTCGATAATTCACCCCTCCACTTT
CASSVDNSPLHF
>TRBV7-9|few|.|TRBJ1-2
TGTGCCAGCAGCTTAGGCGGGGTCGGTGGCTACACCTTC
CASSLGGVGGYTF
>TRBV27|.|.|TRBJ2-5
TGTGCCAGCAGTGACATACGGGACTCCAGGGTCAAAGAGACCCAGTACTTC
CASSDIRDSRVKETQYF
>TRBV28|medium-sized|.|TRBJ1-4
TGTGCCAGCAGCTCCCGTATCACAGTGTTACAAAAACTGTTTTTT
CASSSRITVLQKLFF
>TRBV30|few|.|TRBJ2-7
TGTGCCTGGACACGCGGGTGGGGGCCGGACTACGAGCAGTACTTC
CAWTRGWGPDYEQYF
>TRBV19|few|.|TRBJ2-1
TGTGCCAGTAGCTTCGACAGCTACAATGAGCAGTTCTTC
CASSFDSYNEQFF
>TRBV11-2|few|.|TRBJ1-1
TGTGCCAGCAGCTTAGGGCGGCAGAACACTGAAGCTTTCTTT
CASSLGRQNTEAFF
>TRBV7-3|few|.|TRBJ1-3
TGTGCCAGCAGCCCAACGGAGCTAAACACCATATATTTT
CASSPTELNTIYF
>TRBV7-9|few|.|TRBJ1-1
TGTGCCAGCAGCTCCTTGGGTGGGGCGCATGAGGACACTGAAGCTTTCTTT
CASSSLGGAHEDTEAFF
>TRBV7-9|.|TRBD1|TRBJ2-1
TGTGCCAGCAGCTTAGATGGACAGGGGGCGCGGAATGAGCAGTTCTTC
CASSLDGQGARNEQFF
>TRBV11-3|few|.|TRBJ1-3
TGTGCCAGCAGCTTAACAGGGCTTCCTGGAAACACCATATATTTT
CASSLTGLPGNTIYF
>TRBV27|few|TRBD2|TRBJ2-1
TGTGCCAGCAGTTTTGGTTGGACTAGCGGGAGAGGTATCAATGAGCAGTTCTTC
CASSFGWTSGRGINEQFF
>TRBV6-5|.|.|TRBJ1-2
TGTGCCAGCAGTTTCTTGGGGGGAAACTATGGCTACACCTTC
CASSFLGGNYGYTF
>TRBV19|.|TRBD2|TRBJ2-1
TGTGCCAGTAGTAGTAGCGGGGGGGGGTACAATGAGCAGTTCTTC
CASSSSGGGYNEQFF
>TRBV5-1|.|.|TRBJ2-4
TGCGCCAGCAGTCCTGGGTGGGGGGGACACGAAATGTGGAGCTTC
CASSPGWGGHEMWSF
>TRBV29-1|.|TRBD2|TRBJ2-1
TGCAGCGTCCGTCCCGGGACGTTCGCGGGGGGGGGTGGGAATGAGCAGTTCTTC
CSVRPGTFAGGGGNEQFF
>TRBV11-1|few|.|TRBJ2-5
TGTGCCAGCAGCAGTACCGATAGGGAGGAGACCCAGTACTTC
CASSSTDREETQYF
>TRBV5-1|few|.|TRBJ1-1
TGCGCCAGCAGCCTCTACGCGGGTAAGACTGAAGCTTTCTTT
CASSLYAGKTEAFF
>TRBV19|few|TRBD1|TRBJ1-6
TGTGCCAGTACCATTACAGGGGACCGGTCACCCCTCCACTTT
CASTITGDRSPLHF
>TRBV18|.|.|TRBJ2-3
TGTGCCAGCTCACAATACACAGACATTATGGCAGATACGCAGTATTTT
CASSQYTDIMADTQYF
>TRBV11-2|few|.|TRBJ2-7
TGTGCCAGCAGCTTAGCGGCCGGGGTCGAGCAGTACTTC
CASSLAAGVEQYF
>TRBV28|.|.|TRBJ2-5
TGTGCCAGCAGTTTAAATAGCGGACAAGAGACCCAGTACTTC
CASSLNSGQETQYF
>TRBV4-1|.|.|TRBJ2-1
TGCGCCAGCAGCCAAGACGGGCGAGGGGGGGATGAGCAGTTCTTC
CASSQDGRGGDEQFF
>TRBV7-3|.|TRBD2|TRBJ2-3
TGTGCCAGCAGCCAAGGAAGACTAGCGGGAGGGACAGATACGCAGTATTTT
CASSQGRLAGGTDTQYF
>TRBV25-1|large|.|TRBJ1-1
TGTGCCAGCAGTGAAGGAGTGAACACTGAAGCTTTCTTT
CASSEGVNTEAFF